This note documents a single T cell receptor beta chain sequence. Its specificity is not known. The sample comes from a study of cytomegalovirus exposure and HLA in healthy donors. Study summary: It was reported in a later analysis that the 120 validation repertoires used the same platform as the 666 first-cohort repertoires. Findings and limits, study-wide: Reports showed the classifier diagnosing cytomegalovirus status with high specificity and sensitivity. First-cohort TCR clusters tended to co-occur in the roughly 120 validation repertoires, a later analysis found.

The data were produced by immunoSEQ multiplex PCR, yet TCRdb's version contains in-frame clones alone and is incomplete. The sample includes over 100,000 clones, just under 95% seen only once; the top ten take approximately 0.91%. After removal of 5 bases from V and 1 base from J, the junction contained 4 bases not matched to a gene. Germline-derived CDR1 and CDR2 are PRHDT and FYEKMQ (reference sequence). CDR3 length equals 15 residues. The donors formed part of the approximately 130-subject validation cohort, distinct from the roughly 660-subject first cohort. The source of this sequence is a woman aged 18-29 years in good health and CMV-seronegative. This rearrangement joins TRBV13 to TRBJ2-3; 9 bases line up with TRBD2. Sequencing was done on a sample of PBMCs. CDR3 region: CASSPTSGRTDTQYF. The CDR3 DNA is TGTGCCAGCAGCCCGACTAGCGGACGCACAGATACGCAGTATTTT.